This T cell receptor (beta chain) was documented in a study of T cell repertoires in cytomegalovirus infection. CDR3 size: 11 residues. The germline gives CDR1 KGHDR, CDR2 SFDVKD. Trimming cost V 9 bases and J 9 bases, with 13 bases left between them. MiXCR, applied by TCRdb to the reads, yields one record per CDR3 protein. The profile shows 510,000 or so distinct CDR3 sequences, about 25% of them singletons. The chain recombines TRBV24-1 with TRBJ2-5, with D hard to call. This TCR was recovered from a human donor in good health (CMV status not recorded). Some clones in this sample may be carry-over from other donors' samples. The sample was PBMCs. The CDR3 sequence is CATGTGSAQYF. Written as DNA, the CDR3 is TGTGCCACCGGTACTGGGTCGGCCCAGTACTTC.